Presented here are 24 T cell receptor beta chains from one specimen sequenced in a study of Ad26.COV2.S vaccination and SARS-CoV-2 variants (dated by TCRdb to about 2021). The protocol used for the library was the immunoSEQ multiplex PCR assay. What TCRdb holds here is the immuneACCESS table cut down to in-frame rearrangements. Part of the clones is not present; checked against another copy, under half of the missing clones reflect an unresolved V gene, and the others are unexplained. The sample table contains roughly 700,000 clones; only one count was recorded for about 90% of them. Together, the top ten hold around 1.5% of the sample. What this sample's treatment or condition label stands for: some 19 received Ad26.COV2.S at low or high dose, single or two shots; several received placebo; per-sample allocation not given. For vaccine and placebo recipients, repertoires were sequenced using samples collected on day 63 after the first injection.

Source: peripheral blood, taken in a trial of Ad26.COV2.S vaccine versus placebo. These receptors were taken from a person aged 18-65 years who received the Ad26.COV2.S COVID-19 vaccine or a placebo.

The V call is TRBV7-2, the J call TRBJ2-7, with D uncertain. CDR3 length: 12 residues. V shed 5 bases and J shed 4 bases, with 9 bases lying between them. In germline, CDR1 is SGHTA, CDR2 FQGNSA. CDR3 sequence: CASSRLNYEQYF. The CDR3 nucleotides read TGTGCCAGCAGCCGTCTGAATTACGAGCAGTACTTC. The whole variable domain, filled in from reference TRBV7-2 and TRBJ2-7, reads GAGVSQSPSNKVTEKGKDVELRCDPISGHTALYWYRQSLGQGLEFLIYFQGNSAPDKSGLPSDRFSAERTGGSVSTLTIQRTQQEDSAVYLCASSRLNYEQYFGPGTRLTVT.

This rearrangement joins TRBV30 to TRBJ1-4, with D tentatively TRBD1 (5 bases). Germline V CDR1 and CDR2: GTSNPN, SVGIG (reference sequence). The CDR3 length is 14 residues. Between the trimmed V and J ends, which lost 1 base and 0 bases, there was a span of 6 bases. CDR3 sequence reads: CAWSAGTTNEKLFF. CDR3 in DNA: TGTGCCTGGAGTGCAGGGACAACTAATGAAAAACTGTTTTTT.

CDR3 DNA sequence: TGTGCCAGCAGCCCAAGGAGGTCGATCGAGCAGTACTTC. It encodes CASSPRRSIEQYF. The genes are TRBV5-6 and TRBJ2-7, with D maybe TRBD2 (5 bases). Germline V CDR1 and CDR2: SGHDT, YYEEEE. Trimming removed 4 bases at V and 6 bases at J, with 14 bases between. The CDR3 sequence is 13 residues long.

The rearrangement joins TRBV6-5 to TRBJ1-6; 11 nucleotides agree with TRBD1. CDR1 and CDR2 (germline): MNHEY, SVGAGI. This CDR3 is 13 amino acids long. V shed 8 bases, J shed 10 bases, and the junction held 4 bases outside the gene matches. CDR3 nucleotide sequence: TGTGCCAGCTCTGGGACAGGGGGGTCACCCCTCCACTTT. Translation: CASSGTGGSPLHF.

The gene calls are TRBV19 and TRBJ2-7; TRBD1 matches 8 bases. This CDR3 spans 15 amino acids. Germline V gene sequence: CDR1 LNHDA, CDR2 SQIVND (reference sequence). V shed 1 base and J 0 bases; nucleotides not matched to a gene: 2. Written as DNA, the CDR3 is TGTGCCAGTAGTATAGGGACAGGGAACTCCTACGAGCAGTACTTC. Translated: CASSIGTGNSYEQYF.

This chain links TRBV7-9 with TRBJ1-1; a weak D match, TRBD1 (5 bases). V lost 3 bases to trimming and J lost 5 bases, with 16 bases between them. Germline CDR1 is SEHNR and CDR2 is FQNEAQ (reference sequence). The CDR3 is 15 amino acids. The CDR3 protein is CASSLVEGRRTEAFF. In nucleotides, the CDR3 is TGTGCCAGCAGCTTGGTGGAGGGGCGCAGGACTGAAGCTTTCTTT.

The chain recombines TRBV7-2 with TRBJ2-1, with 10 bases that match TRBD2. Germline assignment: CDR1 SGHTA and CDR2 FQGNSA. CDR3 size: 14 residues. V gave up 4 bases and J gave up 12 bases; unmatched junction bases: 9. The CDR3 is CASSSQSASGRQFF. CDR3 bases: TGTGCCAGCAGCTCCCAATCAGCTAGCGGGAGGCAGTTCTTC.

This rearrangement joins TRBV4-3 to TRBJ2-6; no firm D call. The V gene's germline CDR1 is LGHNA and CDR2 YSLEER. Trimming left V 2 bases short and J 1 base short, with 6 bases between. The CDR3 consists of 15 residues. The CDR3 here is CASSQLSSGANVLTF. In nucleotides, the CDR3 is TGCGCCAGCAGCCAATTGAGTTCTGGGGCCAACGTCCTGACTTTC.

The chain combines TRBV30 with TRBJ1-1; D remains ambiguous. Germline V CDR1 and CDR2: GTSNPN, SVGIG (reference sequence). CDR3 length: 12 amino acids. The V gene lost 3 bases and the J gene lost 1 base, with 6 bases spanning the gap. The CDR3 DNA reads as TGTGCCTGGAGATGGGGGAACACTGAAGCTTTCTTT. Translating gives CAWRWGNTEAFF.

This chain links TRBV24-1 with TRBJ2-5; D ambiguous. Between the trimmed V and J ends, which lost 2 bases and 5 bases, there was a span of 5 bases. Germline V gene lookup returns CDR1 KGHDR and CDR2 SFDVKD. The length of the CDR3 is 12 residues. CDR3 loop: CATSDSRETQYF. CDR3 sequence (DNA): TGTGCCACCAGTGATTCCCGGGAGACCCAGTACTTC.

V and J are TRBV7-2 and TRBJ2-3, with D possibly TRBD2 on 6 matching bases. The CDR3 runs to 17 residues. Germline loops: CDR1 SGHTA, CDR2 FQGNSA. Between the trimmed V and J ends, which lost 5 bases and 0 bases, there was a span of 18 bases. The CDR3 DNA sequence: TGTGCCAGCAGCCCACGAGGGCGGGGCTCTAGCACAGATACGCAGTATTTT. Encoded protein: CASSPRGRGSSTDTQYF.

This rearrangement joins TRBV4-2 to TRBJ2-5, with D possibly being TRBD1 (6 bases). The CDR3 runs 14 residues. CDR1 LGHNA and CDR2 YNFKEQ come from the germline V gene. The germline V and J ends were trimmed by 0 bases and 5 bases, with 10 bases remaining between them. The CDR3 here is CASSQDYRDETQYF. In DNA, the CDR3 is TGTGCCAGCAGCCAAGACTACAGGGATGAGACCCAGTACTTC.

The chain links TRBV29-1 to TRBJ2-1; TRBD2 matches 11 bases. From germline, CDR1 is SQVTM and CDR2 ANQGSEA. Unmatched junction bases numbered 5, after V lost 0 bases and J lost 4 bases. The CDR3 runs 16 residues. As DNA, the CDR3 is TGCAGCGTTGAAGATAGGACTAGCGGGCGGTACAATGAGCAGTTCTTC. It codes for CSVEDRTSGRYNEQFF.

The V call is TRBV15, the J call TRBJ2-2; TRBD2 agrees at 11 bases. Germline lookup yields CDR1 LNHNV and CDR2 YYDKDF (reference sequence). The trim removed 3 bases at V and 5 bases at J, leaving 5 bases unmatched. CDR3 length: 16 residues. This chain's CDR3 is CATSRLAGGATGELFF. CDR3 DNA: TGTGCCACCAGCAGGCTAGCGGGAGGTGCAACCGGGGAGCTGTTTTTT.

The J gene is TRBJ1-3, the V gene TRBV29-1; no clear D. This CDR3 spans 12 amino acids. The germline gives CDR1 SQVTM, CDR2 ANQGSEA. V lost 3 bases to trimming and J lost 7 bases, with 10 bases between them. The CDR3 DNA is TGCAGCGTTGAGGGTCCCTGGAACACCATATATTTT. Its translation is CSVEGPWNTIYF.

The V call is TRBV30, the J call TRBJ2-3, with TRBD2 matching over 15 bases. CDR3 length: 18 residues. Germline V CDR1 and CDR2: GTSNPN, SVGIG (reference sequence). Trimming cost V 7 bases and J 2 bases; bases outside gene matches: 13. The CDR3, as DNA: TGTGCCTTATACCGCGGACTAGCGGGAGGGCCATACACAGATACGCAGTATTTT. Amino acid sequence: CALYRGLAGGPYTDTQYF.

A single count supports this clone. The chain links TRBV19 to TRBJ1-5; no reliable D call. Per germline, CDR1 LNHDA and CDR2 SQIVND (reference sequence). There are 14 residues in the CDR3. Trimming left V 6 bases short and J 3 bases short, with 12 bases between. DNA of the CDR3: TGTGCCAGTAGCAGTGGGGTTTTCAATCAGCCCCAGCATTTT. Translating it yields CASSSGVFNQPQHF. The full variable domain, its missing parts supplied by reference TRBV19 and TRBJ1-5, is DGGITQSPKYLFRKEGQNVTLSCEQNLNHDAMYWYRQDPGQGLRLIYYSQIVNDFQKGDIAEGYSVSREKKESFPLTVTSAQKNPTAFYLCASSSGVFNQPQHFGDGTRLSIL.

The gene calls are TRBV5-1 and TRBJ1-3; TRBD1 matches 10 bases. Trimming cost V 0 bases and J 4 bases; bases outside gene matches: 10. Germline CDR1 and CDR2: SGHRS and YFSETQ. This CDR3 region has 18 residues. CDR3 residues: CASSLGSGTGANGNTIYF. The CDR3 DNA reads as TGCGCCAGCAGCTTGGGTTCCGGGACAGGGGCGAACGGAAACACCATATATTTT.

The chain uses TRBV12-3 or TRBV12-4 and TRBJ1-4; D is uncertain. The CDR3 spans 13 residues. V lost 1 base and J 14 bases, leaving 14 bases between the germline ends. In DNA, the CDR3 is TGTGCCAGCAGTTTAGGGCTCGCGGAAAGCCTGTTTTTT. Amino acid sequence: CASSLGLAESLFF.

V and J are TRBV29-1 and TRBJ2-1; 7 bases are shared with TRBD2. Germline V CDR1 and CDR2: SQVTM, ANQGSEA. This CDR3 has 14 residues. The V gene end was trimmed by 7 bases and the J gene end by 10 bases; junction bases not matched to a gene: 16. The CDR3 bases are TGCAGCGCCCGCGGGGGACTTGGCGCGGAGGAGCAGTTCTTC. Amino acids: CSARGGLGAEEQFF.

As to this clone: Since a much larger clone is just one base distant, this may be a read error. The same CDR3 can be traced to other DNA sequences in this sample. The chain is built from TRBV11-2 and TRBJ2-2; D is unresolved. CDR1 and CDR2 (germline): SGHAT, FQNNGV. V was shortened by 2 bases and J by 4 bases, with 5 bases between the two germline ends. The CDR3 is 13 residues long. The CDR3 loop reads CASSLLGTGELFF. CDR3 sequence (DNA): TGTGCCAGCAGCTTACTGGGCACCGGGGAGCTGTTTTTT.

The chain carries TRBV19 and TRBJ2-7; perhaps TRBD2 as D (5 bases). CDR3 length: 15 residues. With 3 bases removed from V and 2 bases from J, the gap between germline ends came to 14 bases. Germline values: CDR1 LNHDA, CDR2 SQIVND (reference sequence). As DNA, the CDR3 is TGTGCCAGTAGTATGAGGCCCTACGGGGCCTACGAGCAGTACTTC. Translation: CASSMRPYGAYEQYF.

This clone was detected once. The V and J genes are TRBV19 and TRBJ1-4; 9 nucleotides align to TRBD1. The CDR3 length is 15 residues. The V and J ends lost 5 bases and 8 bases, in that order; junction bases with no gene match: 9. The germline gives CDR1 LNHDA, CDR2 SQIVND (reference sequence). CDR3 protein: CASSSPGQGGEKLFF. The DNA of the CDR3 is TGTGCCAGTAGTTCTCCGGGACAGGGAGGCGAAAAACTGTTTTTT.

The rearrangement links TRBV2 to TRBJ2-7; D gene unclear. Trimming took off 4 bases at V and 3 bases at J, with 16 bases between the two ends. From germline, CDR1 is SNHLY and CDR2 FYNNEI. This CDR3 region has 15 residues. The CDR3 DNA follows: TGTGCCAGCAGTGTTTATTATGGGCGGAACTACGAGCAGTACTTC. It encodes CASSVYYGRNYEQYF.